The clone carrying this TCR beta chain was counted once. This entry belongs to a study of blood T cell repertoires in COVID-19. The wider study: Acute and convalescent COVID-19 specimens originated in the United States, Italy and Spain. Sample material is recorded as cDNA or gDNA derived from T cells, B-cell-depleted T cells, or PBMCs.

The CDR3 runs to 15 residues. V lost 0 bases and J lost 2, with 12 bases in between. The V gene's germline CDR1 is SGHRS and CDR2 YFSETQ. In the original processing: Estimated nucleated cell counts came from reference gene primer amplification. Generated by immunoSEQ multiplex PCR, the TCRdb table keeps only in-frame clones and is missing some. The DNA gave D and trimming, while V, J and clone size come from that table. The sample comprises about 100,000 clones, less than 85% of which are singletons, and 20% to 25% rests with the top ten. V usage is TRBV5-1 and J usage is TRBJ2-7; D uncertain. The clonotype was recovered from a man between 65 and 79 years old with active or convalescent COVID-19. The source material was peripheral blood. This CDR3 is CASSLVALDTYEQYF. In nucleotides, the CDR3 is TGCGCCAGCAGCTTGGTGGCTTTAGACACCTACGAGCAGTACTTC.